Sequencing of this T cell receptor (beta chain) was carried out in a study of blood T cells in healthy people across ages. Each donor was a healthy Caucasian individual from Russia, aged 6 to 90. Per sample, extraction of total RNA gave at least 5.5 micrograms in every case. This clonotype was picked up a small number of times. What it recognizes is unknown. V dropped 0 bases and J dropped 7 bases, with 12 bases sitting between them. Per the germline V gene, CDR1 is MNHEY and CDR2 is SVGAGI. This CDR3 has 15 residues. Points from the study as a whole: Age brought a roughly linear fall in TCR beta diversity measured per million T cells.

Together with a sample-barcoded 5' primer, a J-beta primer mix was included in a second PCR lasting roughly 6 to 12 cycles. Each cDNA molecule was tagged by a template-switch adaptor with 12 random nucleotides. Via MiXCR, TCRdb re-called the 5' RACE reads, giving one row per CDR3 protein. The sample yields around 600,000 distinct CDR3 sequences, 45% to 55% seen once. The chain has TRBV6-5 and TRBJ2-2; D call uncertain. The sequencing sample was made of blood. The clonotype originates from an elderly man in good health. As DNA, the CDR3 is TGTGCCAGCAGTTACTCGAACCGCGGTGGCGGGGAGCTGTTTTTT. It specifies CASSYSNRGGGELFF.